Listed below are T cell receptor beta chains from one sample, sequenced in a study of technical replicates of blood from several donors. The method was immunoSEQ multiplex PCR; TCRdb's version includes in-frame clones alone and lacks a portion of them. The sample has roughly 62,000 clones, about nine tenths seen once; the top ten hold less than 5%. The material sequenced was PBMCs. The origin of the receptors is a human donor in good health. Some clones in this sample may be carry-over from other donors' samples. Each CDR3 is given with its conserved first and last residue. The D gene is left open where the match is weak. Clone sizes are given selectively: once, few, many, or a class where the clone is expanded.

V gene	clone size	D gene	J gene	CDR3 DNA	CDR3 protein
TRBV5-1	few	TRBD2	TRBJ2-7	TGCGCCAGCAGGCCTGGCACTAGCGGGGGCCTCAGCTCCTACGAGCAGTACTTC	CASRPGTSGGLSSYEQYF
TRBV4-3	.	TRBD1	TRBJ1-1	TGCGCCAGCAGCCAGGGGGACAGGCGACTTGAAGCTTTCTTT	CASSQGDRRLEAFF
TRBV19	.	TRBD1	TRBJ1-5	TGTGCCAGTAGTACCGACCGACAGGGGGGATATAGCAATCAGCCCCAGCATTTT	CASSTDRQGGYSNQPQHF
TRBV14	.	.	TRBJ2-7	TGTGCCAGCAGCCAGTATCGGTCCTACGAGCAGTACTTC	CASSQYRSYEQYF
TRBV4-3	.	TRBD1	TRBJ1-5	TGCGCCAGCAGCCCAATAACAGGGGTTCAGCCCCAGCATTTT	CASSPITGVQPQHF
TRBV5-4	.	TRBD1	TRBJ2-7	TGTGCCAGCAGCTGGGACAGAGATTACGAGCAGTACTTC	CASSWDRDYEQYF
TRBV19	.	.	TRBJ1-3	TGTGCCAGTAGCCCGAAACACAGGGAACCCAGAAACACCATATATTTT	CASSPKHREPRNTIYF
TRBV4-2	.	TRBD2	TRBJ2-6	TGTGCCAGCAGCCAGGCTAGCGGGCGCTCTGGGGCCAACGTCCTGACTTTC	CASSQASGRSGANVLTF
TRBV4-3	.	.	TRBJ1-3	TGCGCCAGCAGCCAAGACAGCTCTGGAAACACCATATATTTT	CASSQDSSGNTIYF
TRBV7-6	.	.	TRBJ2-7	TGTGCCAGCAGCTCGTATTCCTCCTACGAGCAGTACTTC	CASSSYSSYEQYF
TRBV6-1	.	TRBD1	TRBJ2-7	TGTGCCAGCACCGAGGGACAGGGGAGTTCCTACGAGCAGTACTTC	CASTEGQGSSYEQYF
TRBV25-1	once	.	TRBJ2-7	TGTGCCAGCAGTGAAGAGGGATACTACGAGCAGTACTTC	CASSEEGYYEQYF
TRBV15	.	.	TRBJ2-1	TGTGCCACCAGCAGGGAAACCGGGCCCCTCGGGGGCAATGAGCAGTTCTTC	CATSRETGPLGGNEQFF
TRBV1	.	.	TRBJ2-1	TGCACCAGCAGCCGCTGGGGACTAGCGGGAGGGAGCTCCTACAATGAGCAGTTCTTC	CTSSRWGLAGGSSYNEQFF
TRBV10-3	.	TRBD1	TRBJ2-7	TGTGCCATCAGTGACGACAGGGGGCACGAGCAGTACTTC	CAISDDRGHEQYF
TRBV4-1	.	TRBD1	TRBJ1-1	TGCGCCAGCAGCCCTTTCCCGGGGCAGGGGGGAACTGAAGCTTTCTTT	CASSPFPGQGGTEAFF
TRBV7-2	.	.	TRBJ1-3	TGTGCCAGCAAGAAGGACAACTCTGGAAACACCATATATTTT	CASKKDNSGNTIYF
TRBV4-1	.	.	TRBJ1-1	TGCGCCAGCAGCCAAGGTGGGGCGCGTACTGAAGCTTTCTTT	CASSQGGARTEAFF
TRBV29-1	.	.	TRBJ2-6	TGCAGCGTCATCTCTGGGGCCAACGTCCTGACTTTC	CSVISGANVLTF
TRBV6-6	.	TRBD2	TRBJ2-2	TGTGCCAGCAGTCCGGGACTAGCGGGACCCGGGGAGCTGTTTTTT	CASSPGLAGPGELFF
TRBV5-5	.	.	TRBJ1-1	TGTGCCAGCAGCTTGTTTTGGCAGGGCGTTCCTATCGGCACTGAAGCTTTCTTT	CASSLFWQGVPIGTEAFF
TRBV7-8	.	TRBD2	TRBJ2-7	TGTGCCAGCAGCCCAAAACGGACTAGCGGGAGGACCTACGAGCAGTACTTC	CASSPKRTSGRTYEQYF
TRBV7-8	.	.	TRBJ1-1	TGTGCCAGCAGCCAGCAGGGAGGGGGGGCAGCTTTCTTT	CASSQQGGGAAFF
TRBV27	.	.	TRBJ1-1	TGTGCCAGCAGTCCCATTTTGGGGCTGAGAACAGGGTCAGGTGTGGAAACTGAAGCTTTCTTT	CASSPILGLRTGSGVETEAFF